This is a list of T cell receptor beta chains from one sample in a study of T cells in Graves' hyperthyroidism and ophthalmopathy. TCRdb reprocessed the multiplex PCR reads via MiXCR and lists one record per CDR3 protein. The table includes approximately 330,000 distinct CDR3 sequences, roughly 13% detected once. The specimen was blood. These receptor sequences come from a woman aged 40 to 55 with Graves' ophthalmopathy. Each CDR3 is given with its conserved first and last residue.

V: TRBV7-2; CDR3: CASSLSSGSINEQFF
V: TRBV7-9; CDR3: CASSNRERGWHNEQFF
V: TRBV2; CDR3: CASSERRVTYNSPLHF
V: TRBV2; CDR3: CASTFWGEQFF
V: TRBV11-2; CDR3: CASSLLWGTDTQYF
V: TRBV3-1; CDR3: CASSQGTDEQFF
V: TRBV2; CDR3: CATKTGGPLEF
V: TRBV5-1; CDR3: CASSSQGGDGTQYF
V: TRBV28; CDR3: CASVTTDTQYF
V: TRBV12-3/TRBV12-4; CDR3: CASSPRWGEQFF
V: TRBV30; CDR3: CAWSRGTGPSYGYTF
V: TRBV10-2; CDR3: CASSEPRSPLVGTQYF
V: TRBV7-2; CDR3: CASSTYRSETQYF
V: TRBV12-5; CDR3: CASGLVTGRGQLQETQYF